These T cell receptor beta chains were read from a single sample in a study of human T cells and chemical hapten exposure. Each CDR3 protein is one row after TCRdb ran MiXCR on the RACE reads. There are some 74,000 distinct CDR3 sequences in the sample; around 15% occur only once, and roughly 4.8% lies in the top ten. Sequences were derived from whole blood, sampled in connection with sensitization to the hapten diphenylcyclopropenone (DPC). The receptors here all came from a woman in her 50s with alopecia areata. Some clones in this sample may be carry-over from other donors' samples. CDR3s include the opening cysteine and the closing phenylalanine or tryptophan. D genes are given only for firm matches.

TRBD1	TRBJ1-2	TRBV10-3	CAISRDSYGYTF
TRBD2	TRBJ2-5	TRBV5-1	CASRRTSGSETQYF
NA	TRBJ2-1	TRBV24-1	CATSESRGLYEQFF
NA	TRBJ2-2	TRBV28	CASSSYGGTTGELFF
NA	TRBJ2-1	TRBV11-2	CASSLESGFRYNEQFF
TRBD2	TRBJ2-5	TRBV20-1	CSAYVALRLSGRAIPETQYF
TRBD2	TRBJ2-5	TRBV12-3/TRBV12-4	CASSLTRTSAQETQYF
NA	TRBJ1-6	TRBV7-8	CASSLGRNSPLHF
TRBD2	TRBJ2-1	TRBV18	CASSQRTSGYNEQFF
NA	TRBJ2-5	TRBV19	CASSSRNGEETQYF
NA	TRBJ2-1	TRBV9	CASSVGRTRNEQFF
TRBD2	TRBJ2-1	TRBV11-1	CASSLVGRRASF
NA	TRBJ1-4	TRBV28	CASLDTRKLFF
TRBD1	TRBJ1-2	TRBV7-2	CASSLARGLRRYGYTF
NA	TRBJ2-1	TRBV29-1	CSVEDLGQGMFF
TRBD2	TRBJ2-7	TRBV27	CASSSPSAGGSSSYEQYF
NA	TRBJ2-3	TRBV27	CASASTDTQYF
NA	TRBJ2-7	TRBV11-2	CASSLDGGSYEQYF
NA	TRBJ2-6	TRBV9	CASSHQKDPKSSGANVLTF
NA	TRBJ2-6	TRBV7-8	CASNPSGANVLTF
TRBD1	TRBJ1-3	TRBV20-1	CSANRGTSGNTIYF
TRBD2	TRBJ2-7	TRBV9	CASSPPGLRYEQYF
TRBD2	TRBJ2-7	TRBV5-4	CASSSSGGGYEQYF
TRBD1	TRBJ1-2	TRBV12-3/TRBV12-4	CASSPGTGGTYGYTF
NA	TRBJ2-7	TRBV6-2/TRBV6-3	CASSPPVRLEVWEQYF
NA	TRBJ1-2	TRBV2	CASRLGSSNYGYAF
TRBD1	TRBJ1-4	TRBV6-6	CASGRDRVEKLFF
NA	TRBJ2-7	TRBV12-3/TRBV12-4	CASSPSVGSYEQYF
TRBD1	TRBJ2-1	TRBV10-2	CASSGRDRGDEQFF
NA	TRBJ1-1	TRBV18	CASSPGGWDTEAFF
TRBD1	TRBJ1-4	TRBV6-1	CASSEDGTVVVSATNEKLFF
TRBD1	TRBJ1-2	TRBV20-1	CSAPLGDRGAYGYTF
TRBD2	TRBJ2-2	TRBV28	CASRDPTSGTGELFF
NA	TRBJ2-1	TRBV6-2/TRBV6-3	CASSYLSRAYNEQFF
TRBD1	TRBJ1-6	TRBV18	CASSPGTGGSSPLHF
NA	TRBJ1-1	TRBV20-1	CSARSSGRFMNTEAFF
NA	TRBJ1-5	TRBV6-5	CASSYSKDQPQHF
NA	TRBJ2-7	TRBV21-1	CASPREQATYEQYF
NA	TRBJ2-1	TRBV7-9	CAGEEQYNEQFF
TRBD1	TRBJ1-2	TRBV29-1	CSAGGQGSYGYGYTF
NA	TRBJ1-1	TRBV6-4	CASSARADTEAFF
NA	TRBJ1-6	TRBV10-2	CASSDRASVGPLHF
NA	TRBJ2-7	TRBV4-1	CASSQAVSPTPYEQYF
NA	TRBJ2-5	TRBV29-1	CSVVFGSRTQYF
TRBD2	TRBJ2-1	TRBV11-3	CASSPGTNYNEQFF
NA	TRBJ1-1	TRBV7-9	CASSRPDRANTEAFF